This T cell receptor beta chain was captured by sequencing in a study of T-cell memory formation after mild COVID-19. General study findings and limits: Clones that contracted from day 15 to 85 had balanced CD4/CD8; later expanders were CD4+ biased.

TCRdb reanalysed the 5' RACE reads using MiXCR and keeps one entry per CDR3 protein. The sample comprises about 150,000 distinct CDR3 sequences, roughly 13% of which are singletons, and approximately 3.3% rests with the top ten. The sample holds many counts of this clonotype. Its antigen is still unknown. Germline-derived CDR1 and CDR2 are SGHRS and YFSETQ. This CDR3 region has 14 residues. V was cut by 2 bases and J by 2 bases, with 10 bases left in between. The V call is TRBV5-1, the J call TRBJ2-5, with D possibly matching TRBD1 (5 bases). This TCR was recovered from a man aged 18 to 29 who had mild COVID-19 (a few samples of this study predate the infection). Cell type and time point are not known. Source material: PBMCs or a T cell subset sorted from them (not recorded which). The CDR3 reads CASSFQGDQETQYF. CDR3 coding DNA: TGCGCCAGCAGCTTCCAAGGGGATCAAGAGACCCAGTACTTC.